This TCR beta chain was identified during a study of blood T cell repertoires in COVID-19. Under the authors' procedure: Scientists estimated how many nucleated cells there were by amplifying reference gene primers. Method: immunoSEQ multiplex PCR; TCRdb's copy keeps in-frame clones and lacks some. The DNA gave D and trimming, while V, J and clone size come from that table. Here the sample spans 350,000 to 450,000 clones, approximately 93% being singletons. V lost 3 bases to trimming and J lost 7 bases; unmatched junction nucleotides: 7. Per germline, CDR1 SNHLY and CDR2 FYNNEI. The CDR3 loop spans 17 amino acids. The study assigned cohorts using participant-reported clinical history. Contact with a PCR-confirmed or clinician-diagnosed COVID-19 case occurred within 2 weeks of entry. The table lists this clone with a count of one.

The chain links TRBV2 to TRBJ2-1; TRBD2 matches 15 bases. The clonotype was recovered from a woman in her 40s who had been exposed to COVID-19. Sequencing input: PBMCs or T cells enriched from blood (not recorded which). This chain's CDR3 is CASSEPGLAGGGNEQFF. The DNA of the CDR3 is TGTGCCAGCAGTGAGCCGGGACTAGCGGGAGGAGGTAATGAGCAGTTCTTC.